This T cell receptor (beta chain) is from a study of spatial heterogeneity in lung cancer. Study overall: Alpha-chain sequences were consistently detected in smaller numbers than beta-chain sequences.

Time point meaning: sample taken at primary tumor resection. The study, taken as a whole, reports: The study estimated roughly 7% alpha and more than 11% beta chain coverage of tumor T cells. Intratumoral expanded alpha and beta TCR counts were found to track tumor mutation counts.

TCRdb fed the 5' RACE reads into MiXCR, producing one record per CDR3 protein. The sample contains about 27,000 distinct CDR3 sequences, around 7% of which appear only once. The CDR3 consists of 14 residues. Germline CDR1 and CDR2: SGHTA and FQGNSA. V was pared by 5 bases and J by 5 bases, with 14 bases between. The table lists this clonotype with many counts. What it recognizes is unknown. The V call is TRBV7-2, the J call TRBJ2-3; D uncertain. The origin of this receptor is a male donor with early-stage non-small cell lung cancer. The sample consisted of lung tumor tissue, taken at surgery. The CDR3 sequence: CASSIRTREDTQYF. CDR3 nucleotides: TGTGCCAGCAGCATCCGGACGCGCGAAGATACGCAGTATTTT.